The rows below give T cell receptor beta chains drawn from one sample of a study of T cell changes during pregnancy in multiple sclerosis. Data came from immunoSEQ multiplex PCR; TCRdb stores just in-frame clones and leaves some out. The sample carries roughly 42,000 clones, approximately 94% recorded once. Sequencing used CD4+ T cells from peripheral blood mononuclear cells, obtained after pregnancy. The receptor source for this set is a female donor with multiple sclerosis, enrolled in a pregnancy study. Each CDR3 is given with its conserved first and last residue. Each record gives: CDR3 DNA, CDR3 protein, V gene, J gene, clone size, D gene. The D gene is left open where the match is weak. Not every row has a clone size; where given, it reads once, few, many or a size class.

DNA: TGTGCCAGCAGCTTGGGAGTCAGGACACGAAGCTCCTACGAGCAGTACTTC
CDR3: CASSLGVRTRSSYEQYF
V: TRBV5-4
J: TRBJ2-7
size: .
D: .

DNA: TGTGCCAGCAGCTTTGGACAGAATCAGCCCCAGCATTTT
CDR3: CASSFGQNQPQHF
V: TRBV7-2
J: TRBJ1-5
size: .
D: .

DNA: TGTGCCAGCAGCCGAGGGCGGGTAGAGACCCAGTACTTC
CDR3: CASSRGRVETQYF
V: TRBV7-9
J: TRBJ2-5
size: once
D: .

DNA: TGTGCCAGCAGTCTCGGACAGGGGCTTGAAGCTTTCTTT
CDR3: CASSLGQGLEAFF
V: TRBV6-5
J: TRBJ1-1
size: .
D: TRBD1

DNA: TGTGCCAGCAGTGAGTACAGGATAAGCAATCAGCCCCAGCATTTT
CDR3: CASSEYRISNQPQHF
V: TRBV2
J: TRBJ1-5
size: .
D: .

DNA: TGTGCCAGCAGTGAAAGCCGATCCCAGGGTGATACGCAGTATTTT
CDR3: CASSESRSQGDTQYF
V: TRBV2
J: TRBJ2-3
size: .
D: .

DNA: TGTGCCAGCAGCTCGGAGAGCAATGAGCAGTTCTTC
CDR3: CASSSESNEQFF
V: TRBV5-4
J: TRBJ2-1
size: .
D: .

DNA: TGTGCCAGCAGTTTACCGAACAGGGGCCGGCACGAGCAGTACTTC
CDR3: CASSLPNRGRHEQYF
V: TRBV27
J: TRBJ2-7
size: .
D: TRBD1

DNA: TGTGCCAGCAGTCTCCAACATATACAATCGTACTTC
CDR3: CASSLQHIQSYF
V: TRBV2
J: TRBJ2-7
size: .
D: .

DNA: TGTGCCAGCAGCAGGAATAGCCGGGACATCCCCTACGAGCAGTACTTC
CDR3: CASSRNSRDIPYEQYF
V: TRBV5-6
J: TRBJ2-7
size: .
D: .

DNA: TGTGCCAGTGGCGGGGGGGCGTCGGAGACCCAGTACTTC
CDR3: CASGGGASETQYF
V: TRBV6-6
J: TRBJ2-5
size: .
D: TRBD2

DNA: TGTGCCAGCAGTTCCGCTCGGAGGAGGGGACACAATGAGCAGTTCTTC
CDR3: CASSSARRRGHNEQFF
V: TRBV27
J: TRBJ2-1
size: .
D: .

DNA: TGTGCCAGCAGCCAAGAGACAGTTTCTCTCTCTGGAAACACCATATATTTT
CDR3: CASSQETVSLSGNTIYF
V: TRBV4-2
J: TRBJ1-3
size: .
D: .

DNA: TGTGCCAGCAGCTACGGGGCCACGGCGGGATCCTATAATTCACCCCTCCACTTT
CDR3: CASSYGATAGSYNSPLHF
V: TRBV7-9
J: TRBJ1-6
size: .
D: .

DNA: TGTGCCAGCAAGATAACTAAGAAAAAGCAAAGAGATGAAAAACTGTTTTTT
CDR3: CASKITKKKQRDEKLFF
V: TRBV21-1
J: TRBJ1-4
size: .
D: .

DNA: TGTGCCAGCAGTAGGTACAGGGGAGGCTACGAGCAGTACTTC
CDR3: CASSRYRGGYEQYF
V: TRBV28
J: TRBJ2-7
size: .
D: .

DNA: TGCGCCAGCAGGGATATTTGGAGGTTCGATCACTATGGCTACACCTTC
CDR3: CASRDIWRFDHYGYTF
V: TRBV5-1
J: TRBJ1-2
size: once
D: .

DNA: TGTGCCACCAGCAGAGGGGACAGGGGGAATACGCAGTATTTT
CDR3: CATSRGDRGNTQYF
V: TRBV15
J: TRBJ2-3
size: .
D: TRBD1

DNA: TGCGCCAGCAGCTCGGCCCCGGGACTAGCGGGGGAAACCCAGTACTTC
CDR3: CASSSAPGLAGETQYF
V: TRBV4-1
J: TRBJ2-5
size: .
D: TRBD2

DNA: TGTGCCAGCAGCGTAGGGACAGGAATTGGCAATGAGCAGTTCTTC
CDR3: CASSVGTGIGNEQFF
V: TRBV9
J: TRBJ2-1
size: .
D: TRBD1

DNA: TGTGCCAGCAGCGTGGGGGGGGATTACACCGGGGAGCTGTTTTTT
CDR3: CASSVGGDYTGELFF
V: TRBV9
J: TRBJ2-2
size: .
D: TRBD2

DNA: TGTGCCATCAGAACTAGCGGGACCAGCTCCTACAATGAGCAGTTCTTC
CDR3: CAIRTSGTSSYNEQFF
V: TRBV10-3
J: TRBJ2-1
size: .
D: TRBD2

DNA: TGCAGCGTTGTGGGTCGGGGATCGAATGAAAAACTGTTTTTT
CDR3: CSVVGRGSNEKLFF
V: TRBV29-1
J: TRBJ1-4
size: .
D: .

DNA: TGTGCCAGCAGCTTAATAGGGCAGGGAGATACGCAGTATTTT
CDR3: CASSLIGQGDTQYF
V: TRBV7-3
J: TRBJ2-3
size: .
D: .

DNA: TGCGCCAGCAGCCCCCTTCCGGGACAATCCCCCTACGAGCAGTACTTC
CDR3: CASSPLPGQSPYEQYF
V: TRBV5-1
J: TRBJ2-7
size: once
D: .

DNA: TGTGCCAGTAGTTCCGGCCGGTTGGGCGGGGGGCGGCGGCTCACAGATACGCAGTATTTT
CDR3: CASSSGRLGGGRRLTDTQYF
V: TRBV19
J: TRBJ2-3
size: .
D: TRBD2

DNA: TGTGCCAGCACTGACAGGGGAAAGGGTGGCTACACCTTC
CDR3: CASTDRGKGGYTF
V: TRBV5-8
J: TRBJ1-2
size: .
D: TRBD1

DNA: TGTGCCAGCTCACTACAGGACTCTGGAAACACCATATATTTT
CDR3: CASSLQDSGNTIYF
V: TRBV18
J: TRBJ1-3
size: .
D: .

DNA: TGTGCCAGCAGCGACAGGGCTACCTACGAGCAGTACTTC
CDR3: CASSDRATYEQYF
V: TRBV5-4
J: TRBJ2-7
size: .
D: TRBD1

DNA: TGTGCCAGCAGCCTGGGACAGAGCTCTGGAAACACCATATATTTT
CDR3: CASSLGQSSGNTIYF
V: TRBV7-9
J: TRBJ1-3
size: .
D: TRBD1